This T cell receptor (beta chain) was captured in a study of blood T cell repertoires in COVID-19. Study at large: Nucleic acid was either cDNA or gDNA, and it came from T cells, B-cell-depleted T cells, or PBMCs.

Participants were aged 18 to 89 years, lived in over 20 US areas, and enrolled virtually. The table came from immunoSEQ multiplex PCR; TCRdb's copy has only in-frame clones and leaves some out. The repertoire holds about 180,000 clones, with 86% as singletons. The sequence was collected from a woman between 25 and 40 years old who had recovered from COVID-19. Material for sequencing was PBMCs or T cells enriched from blood (not recorded which).

CDR3 amino acids: CASSSPTGASSYEQYF. As DNA, the CDR3 is TGTGCCAGCAGCTCTCCCACAGGGGCCAGCTCCTACGAGCAGTACTTC. This chain links TRBV7-9 with TRBJ2-7; 7 bases map to TRBD1. The CDR3 consists of 16 residues. V gave up 4 bases and J gave up 0 bases; unmatched junction bases: 9. CDR1 and CDR2 (germline): SEHNR, FQNEAQ (reference sequence). Together with reference TRBV7-9 and TRBJ2-7, the CDR3 gives the full variable domain: DTGVSQNPRHKITKRGQNVTFRCDPISEHNRLYWYRQTLGQGPEFLTYFQNEAQLEKSRLLSDRFSAERPKGSFSTLEIQRTEQGDSAMYLCASSSPTGASSYEQYFGPGTRLTVT.